The T cell receptor beta chain described here comes from a study of neurological immune-mediated disorders. Study-level points and caveats: Multiple sclerosis was found to have the least TCR clonal expansion, below healthy controls, and HTLV-1-associated myelopathy the most.

The cDNA was synthesized by means of template-switch 5'RACE, which was carried out with 10-nucleotide random UMIs. Via MiXCR, TCRdb re-called the 5' RACE reads, giving one row per CDR3 protein. In the table there are 30,000 to 45,000 distinct CDR3 sequences, roughly 10% of which are singletons. This CDR3 spans 13 amino acids. The V gene's germline CDR1 is GTSNPN and CDR2 SVGIG (reference sequence). V lost 5 bases, J lost 1 base, and 11 bases lay in between. This clonotype was found many times. Antigen: not known. For the sorted libraries, roughly 1.1 million CD4+ or CD8+ T cells were used. Sequencing was done on a sample of CD4+ T cells from blood. The chain uses TRBV30 and TRBJ1-1, with a possible D match to TRBD1 (6 bases). This receptor was obtained from a woman aged 25 to 39 with HTLV-1-associated myelopathy (HAM/TSP). The CDR3 spells CAWAGVGNTEAFF. In nucleotides, the CDR3 is TGTGCCTGGGCAGGGGTTGGGAACACTGAAGCTTTCTTT.